A single T cell receptor (beta chain) is shown here with its context. As processed by the authors: Quantification of nucleated cells was approximated via reference gene primer amplification. The assay was immunoSEQ multiplex PCR, and TCRdb's table has in-frame clones only and misses some. From that table come the V and J calls and clone size; the DNA was used to work out D and trimming. Of 50,000 to 65,000 clones in the sample, 76% were seen once. The sample is drawn from a study of blood T cell repertoires in COVID-19. Background on the study: There were acute and convalescent COVID-19 samples, and they came from the United States, Italy and Spain.

This receptor was obtained from a woman in her forties or fifties with active or convalescent COVID-19. What was sequenced was peripheral blood.

This chain's CDR3 is CASSPGTSGKNIQYF. The CDR3 region has the DNA TGTGCCAGCAGCCCCGGGACTAGCGGGAAAAACATTCAGTACTTC. V usage is TRBV5-6 and J usage is TRBJ2-4, with 12 bases fitting TRBD2. The V segment lost 4 bases and the J segment 4 bases; nucleotides outside the gene matches: 3. Germline CDR1 SGHDT, CDR2 YYEEEE. This CDR3 spans 15 amino acids.